The clone carrying this T cell receptor (beta chain) was seen repeatedly, ten times or more. What it binds is unknown. Sample time point: patch test 1, 2 weeks after DPC sensitization. Treatment described: therapeutic diphenylcyclopropenone sensitization with weekly scalp DPC. Whole blood that had not been fractionated was the source of extracted total RNA. From the RACE reads, TCRdb called clonotypes with MiXCR, one entry per CDR3 protein. Altogether 30,000 to 40,000 distinct CDR3 sequences are present, 5.5% to 7.5% being singletons, with the ten largest covering 9.1%. This entry is derived from a study of human T cells and chemical hapten exposure. For the study at large: The use of 2% DPC on roughly 2 cm by roughly 2 cm of upper inner arm skin constituted sensitization. Study observations and caveats: TCRs at high frequency, those above 1 in 1000, did not change with DPC sensitization. Expanded TCRs clustered into significantly more large CDR3 similarity groups than controls, the analysis revealed. A positive correlation with patch test score was shown by PT1 expanded TCR counts.

The CDR3 runs 14 residues. V was clipped by 4 bases and J by 1 base, with 10 bases between them. Germline V CDR1 and CDR2: SGHRS, YFSETQ. This clonotype originated in a woman in her twenties or thirties with alopecia areata. Some clones in this sample may be carry-over from other donors' samples. The source material was whole blood, sampled in connection with sensitization to the hapten diphenylcyclopropenone (DPC). The gene calls are TRBV5-1 and TRBJ2-3; D call uncertain. The DNA for the CDR3 is TGCGCCAGCAGCACCGACCCGGGCACAGATACGCAGTATTTT. It encodes CASSTDPGTDTQYF. Together with reference TRBV5-1 and TRBJ2-3, the CDR3 gives the full variable domain: KAGVTQTPRYLIKTRGQQVTLSCSPISGHRSVSWYQQTPGQGLQFLFEYFSETQRNKGNFPGRFSGRQFSNSRSEMNVSTLELGDSALYLCASSTDPGTDTQYFGPGTRLTVL.